This TCR beta chain was obtained from a study of CXCR3-negative and CXCR3-positive naive CD8 T cells. Findings and caveats of the study: Naive subsets expressed similar surface CD5; TRB CDR3 features served to infer TCR strength. PBMCs showed partially decreased CXCR3 expression after cryopreservation, and most assays used fresh PBMCs.

UMI-labeled 5' RACE TRB cDNA libraries were prepared from the cells. TCRdb re-called the 5' RACE reads and shows each CDR3 protein once, DNA omitted. This sample's clone table lists 80,000 to 95,000 distinct CDR3 sequences. Turning to this clonotype: The antigen remains undetermined.

Every subset of CD8+ T cells was sorted in triplicate at approximately 300,000 cells each. Naive CD8+ T cells were CD45RO-CCR7+CD27+CD95-. The CDR3 spans 13 residues. Germline CDR1 MNHEY, CDR2 SVGEGT. The sample taken for sequencing was naive CXCR3- CD8+ T cells from blood. Specified subset: CD45RO-CCR7+CD27+CD95- naive CD8+ T cells lacking CXCR3 (TNR3-). The TCR comes from a human donor in good health. Some clones in this sample may be carry-over from other donors' samples. V gene TRBV6-2 or TRBV6-3 combines with J gene TRBJ2-7; TCRdb picks TRBD1, but there is no DNA to check that call. CDR3 loop: CASSYDRAYEQYF.